These 29 T cell receptor beta chains were sequenced from one sample in a study of CD8 T cells in Susac syndrome. It was with random hexamers that roughly 0.45 to 1 ug RNA was reverse transcribed. TCRdb called the immunoSEQ multiplex PCR reads again in MiXCR, with one record for every CDR3 protein. Counted here are about 110,000 distinct CDR3 sequences, approximately 95% occurring once; the ten biggest clones make up over 0.35%. Sequenced input: CD8+ T cells from PBMCs. These receptor sequences come from a human donor with Susac syndrome.

A single count supports this clonotype. The DNA is left out, because the CDR3 cannot be placed on it with certainty; the CDR3 is given as TCRdb lists it. V gene TRBV27 combines with J gene TRBJ2-3. Germline loops: CDR1 MNHEY, CDR2 SMNVEV (reference sequence). 15 amino acids form the CDR3, both terminal residues included. The CDR3: CASSRLWERTDTQYF.

This rearrangement joins TRBV2 to TRBJ2-7; 12 bases map to TRBD1. V lost 7 bases, J lost 7 bases, and 8 bases stayed unmatched. Germline CDR1 and CDR2: SNHLY and FYNNEI. CDR3 size: 14 residues. The CDR3 loop is CASTPGQGANEQYF. The CDR3 nucleotides read TGTGCCAGCACTCCGGGACAGGGGGCCAATGAGCAGTACTTC.

V is TRBV5-4 and J is TRBJ2-1, with 8 bases identical to TRBD2. V shed 2 bases, J shed 11 bases, and the junction held 12 bases outside the gene matches. This CDR3 spans 15 amino acids. CDR1 SGHNT and CDR2 YYREEE come from the germline V gene (reference sequence). The CDR3 loop reads CASSFGDSGVLKQFF. The CDR3 nucleotides read TGTGCCAGCAGCTTTGGTGATAGCGGGGTCCTCAAGCAGTTCTTC.

This rearrangement joins TRBV3-1 to TRBJ1-1; TRBD1 agrees at 8 bases. Germline V gene sequence: CDR1 LGHDT, CDR2 YNNKEL (reference sequence). This CDR3 region has 17 residues. J was trimmed by 0 bases and V by 4 bases; bases with no gene match: 10. CDR3 amino acids: CASSPPGQENLNTEAFF. The CDR3 DNA is TGTGCCAGCAGCCCACCGGGACAGGAGAACCTGAACACTGAAGCTTTCTTT.

The rearrangement joins TRBV7-9 to TRBJ2-6; D is tentatively TRBD1 or TRBD2 (5 bases each). Germline CDR1 and CDR2: SEHNR and FQNEAQ (reference sequence). V lost 5 bases and J 4 bases, leaving 18 bases between the germline ends. CDR3 length: 17 residues. CDR3 in DNA: TGTGCCAGCAGCACGACAGTGGGGGTGGCGGGGGCCAACGTCCTGACTTTC. Its protein product is CASSTTVGVAGANVLTF.

This chain links TRBV12-3 or TRBV12-4 with TRBJ2-1; D remains unclear. Trimming pared 1 base from V and 9 bases from J, leaving 7 bases between. The CDR3 contains 12 residues. The CDR3 reads CASSLGSSEQFF. In nucleotides, the CDR3 is TGTGCCAGCAGTTTAGGGTCGAGTGAGCAGTTCTTC.

CDR3 protein: CASSPPSGLAKNIQYF. The CDR3 region has the DNA TGTGCCAGCAGCCCACCTAGCGGGCTAGCCAAAAACATTCAGTACTTC. V gene TRBV11-2 combines with J gene TRBJ2-4; 8 positions agree with TRBD2. J gave up 0 bases and V 5 bases, and 6 bases lay outside the gene matches. CDR3 length: 16 amino acids. Germline V CDR1 and CDR2: SGHAT, FQNNGV.

V and J are TRBV27 and TRBJ1-5; D possibly corresponds to TRBD1 (6 bases). The germline gives CDR1 MNHEY, CDR2 SMNVEV (reference sequence). The ends were cut back, 5 bases at V and 7 bases at J, with 12 bases in the middle. The CDR3 spans 13 residues. CDR3: CASSPSGAQPQHF. Here the CDR3 DNA reads TGTGCCAGCAGTCCATCGGGGGCCCAGCCCCAGCATTTT.

The rearrangement links TRBV29-1 to TRBJ2-7; 10 bases fit TRBD1. With 5 bases clipped from V and 3 bases from J, the junction kept 7 bases outside the gene matches. Germline V gene sequence: CDR1 SQVTM, CDR2 ANQGSEA. The CDR3 totals 14 residues. The CDR3 spells CSVLGDRGVYEQYF. Written as DNA, the CDR3 is TGCAGCGTTCTTGGGGACAGGGGAGTCTACGAGCAGTACTTC.

This clonotype was picked up one time. The chain combines TRBV12-5 with TRBJ1-5; no definite D call. V was pared by 5 bases and J by 7 bases, with 12 bases between. The CDR3 has 13 amino acids. Germline CDR1 reads LGHNT; CDR2 reads FRNRAP. CDR3 DNA: TGTGCTAGTGGTGTCACTACCGGGCAGCCCCAGCATTTT. Protein: CASGVTTGQPQHF.

About this clonotype itself: The limits of the CDR3 on the DNA are not certain, so only TCRdb's listed CDR3 is given. V is TRBV12-2 and J is TRBJ2-1; TRBD1, the table's D call, lacks a check against the DNA. TRBV12-2 is annotated as a pseudogene. Counting both end residues, the CDR3 totals 15 amino acids. CDR3: CASRFGGGAFNEQFF.

J is TRBJ2-7 and V is TRBV20-1; D gene unclear. CDR1 DFQATT and CDR2 SNEGSKA come from the germline V gene (reference sequence). Deletions cut 6 bases from V and 2 bases from J, with 14 bases between. The CDR3 loop spans 13 amino acids. CDR3 in DNA: TGCAGTGCACGACACGGAGCACCCTACGAGCAGTACTTC. Amino acid sequence: CSARHGAPYEQYF.

CDR3 amino acids: CASSQDPGGSYNEQFF. As DNA, the CDR3 is TGCGCCAGCAGCCAAGATCCAGGGGGCTCCTACAATGAGCAGTTCTTC. The chain uses TRBV4-3 and TRBJ2-1; 7 nucleotides agree with TRBD1. CDR1 and CDR2 from the germline V gene are LGHNA and YSLEER. CDR3 length: 16 amino acids. V shed 0 bases, J shed 0 bases, and the junction held 2 bases outside the gene matches.

The chain combines TRBV4-1 with TRBJ2-1; D call uncertain. Per the germline V gene, CDR1 is MGHRA and CDR2 is YSYEKL. Trimming removed 0 bases from V and 8 bases from J, with 8 bases in between. There are 13 residues in the CDR3. The CDR3 DNA is TGCGCCAGCAGCCAAGATCTCAGTTATGAGCAGTTCTTC. This sequence encodes CASSQDLSYEQFF.

This chain joins TRBV7-9 and TRBJ1-5, with a weak D call TRBD1 (6 bases). This CDR3 has 15 residues. Between the trimmed V and J ends, which lost 2 bases and 4 bases, there was a span of 12 bases. CDR1 is SEHNR, CDR2 FQNEAQ, per germline (reference sequence). The CDR3 nucleotides read TGTGCCAGCAGCTTAACGGGGGCAGTGAATCAGCCCCAGCATTTT. Protein: CASSLTGAVNQPQHF.

The V call is TRBV19, the J call TRBJ2-7, with a tentative D call TRBD2 (5 bases). Per the germline V gene, CDR1 is LNHDA and CDR2 is SQIVND (reference sequence). Deletions cut 5 bases from V and 0 bases from J, with 11 bases between. The CDR3 has 14 amino acids. CDR3 region: CASSSSLSSYEQYF. The CDR3 nucleotides read TGTGCCAGTAGTTCTAGCCTCAGCTCCTACGAGCAGTACTTC.

This sequence joins TRBV27 and TRBJ1-5; D remains unclear. The CDR3 sequence is 13 residues long. The germline V gene encodes CDR1 MNHEY and CDR2 SMNVEV (reference sequence). Deletions cut 2 bases from V and 7 bases from J, with 9 bases between. The CDR3 nucleotides are TGTGCCAGCAGTTTAGTGGGAAGGCAGCCCCAGCATTTT. This encodes CASSLVGRQPQHF.

This clonotype was recorded a few times. This sequence joins TRBV5-6 and TRBJ2-5; the match to TRBD2 covers 7 bases. V dropped 4 bases and J dropped 2; count of bases not matched to a gene: 5. Germline CDR1 reads SGHDT; CDR2 reads YYEEEE. This CDR3 comprises 14 residues. The CDR3 here is CASSPAGIQETQYF. In DNA form, the CDR3 reads TGTGCCAGCAGCCCAGCGGGGATACAAGAGACCCAGTACTTC.

This chain links TRBV15 with TRBJ2-7, with 10 bases that match TRBD1. The germline V gene encodes CDR1 LNHNV and CDR2 YYDKDF (reference sequence). CDR3 length equals 16 residues. V was clipped by 1 base and J by 1 base; unmatched bases: 4. The CDR3 reads CATSRGRTGGSYEQYF. In nucleotides, the CDR3 is TGTGCCACCAGCAGAGGCAGGACAGGGGGTTCCTACGAGCAGTACTTC.

For this clonotype: The junction does not match germline at one end; this may be a read error. The CDR3 sequence: CASSYSVAGATNEKLFF. The CDR3 DNA is TGTGCCAGCAGTTACTCGGTGGCAGGCGCAACGAATGAAAAACTGTTTTTT. The chain combines TRBV6-5 with TRBJ1-4; D unclear. The CDR3 has 17 residues. CDR1 is MNHEY, CDR2 SVGAGI, per germline.

This chain links TRBV7-3 with TRBJ2-2; perhaps D is TRBD1 or TRBD2 (6 bases each). The CDR3 runs 15 residues. CDR1 is SGHTA, CDR2 FQGTGA, per germline. V lost 6 bases, J lost 4 bases, and 15 bases lay in between. Here the CDR3 reads CASSRGAAGTGELFF. Here the CDR3 DNA reads TGTGCCAGCAGTAGGGGGGCGGCGGGCACCGGGGAGCTGTTTTTT.

The rearrangement joins TRBV12-3 or TRBV12-4 to TRBJ1-2, with TRBD1 matching 7 bases. The length of the CDR3 is 15 residues. The V segment lost 5 bases and the J segment 4 bases; nucleotides outside the gene matches: 10. CDR3 DNA sequence: TGTGCCAGCAGTCCTTCCAGGGGGAAGGTCTATGGCTACACCTTC. This encodes CASSPSRGKVYGYTF.

The CDR3 reads CATSRQTDTQYF. The DNA for the CDR3 is TGTGCCACCAGCAGACAAACAGATACGCAGTATTTT. The gene calls are TRBV15 and TRBJ2-3, with D hard to call. Germline loops: CDR1 LNHNV, CDR2 YYDKDF (reference sequence). CDR3 size: 12 residues. Between the trimmed V and J ends, which lost 2 bases and 3 bases, there was a span of 3 bases.

The table lists this clonotype with a count of one. This chain connects TRBV5-1 to TRBJ2-5; D is undetermined. The V and J ends lost 0 bases and 1 base respectively, with 10 bases between them. Germline-derived CDR1 and CDR2 are SGHRS and YFSETQ. CDR3 length: 15 amino acids. DNA of the CDR3: TGCGCCAGCAGCTTGGATCTGGGGTCCCAAGAGACCCAGTACTTC. It is translated as CASSLDLGSQETQYF.

The chain uses TRBV4-3 and TRBJ2-7; D unclear. The V end was cut by 3 bases, the J end by 7 bases, with 13 bases between. This CDR3 has 13 amino acids. Germline CDR1 LGHNA, CDR2 YSLEER. The CDR3 protein is CASSQSSAREQYF. The CDR3 DNA reads as TGCGCCAGCAGCCAGAGCAGCGCGAGGGAGCAGTACTTC.

The V gene is TRBV9, the J gene TRBJ1-5; D gene uncertain. This CDR3 comprises 15 residues. Germline loops: CDR1 SGDLS, CDR2 YYNGEE. The V gene lost 0 bases and the J gene lost 0 bases, with 7 bases spanning the gap. For the CDR3, the DNA is TGTGCCAGCAGCGTAGGAGAATATAGCAATCAGCCCCAGCATTTT. Protein: CASSVGEYSNQPQHF. Full variable domain (outside the CDR3, taken from reference TRBV9 and TRBJ1-5): DSGVTQTPKHLITATGQRVTLRCSPRSGDLSVYWYQQSLDQGLQFLIQYYNGEERAKGNILERFSAQQFPDLHSELNLSSLELGDSALYFCASSVGEYSNQPQHFGDGTRLSIL.

The chain recombines TRBV12-3 or TRBV12-4 with TRBJ2-2; D is undetermined. V was shortened by 5 bases and J by 7 bases, with 5 bases between the two germline ends. This CDR3 contains 11 residues. CDR3 bases: TGTGCCAGCAGTCCCAACGGGGAGCTGTTTTTT. Encoded protein: CASSPNGELFF.

This clonotype was observed a handful of times. The chain links TRBV9 to TRBJ2-7; D is undetermined. V lost 4 bases to trimming and J lost 3 bases, with 8 bases between them. The germline gives CDR1 SGDLS, CDR2 YYNGEE. The CDR3 is 12 amino acids. CDR3 sequence: CASSPEGYEQYF. CDR3 coding DNA: TGTGCCAGCAGCCCCGAAGGCTACGAGCAGTACTTC.

J is TRBJ2-1 and V is TRBV7-9, with D perhaps TRBD2 (7 bases). Per the germline V gene, CDR1 is SEHNR and CDR2 is FQNEAQ (reference sequence). This CDR3 has 14 residues. Trimming left V 10 bases short and J 2 bases short, with 15 bases between. The CDR3 loop is CATTGRGPYNEQFF. CDR3 in DNA: TGTGCCACCACGGGGCGGGGGCCCTACAATGAGCAGTTCTTC.